This TCR beta chain was obtained from a study of chronic HIV infection and antiretroviral therapy. TCRdb re-analysed the 5' RACE reads in MiXCR, keeping a single row per CDR3 protein. The table has about 31,000 distinct CDR3 sequences, about 9.7% seen once. This clonotype appeared many times. Sequenced input: peripheral blood. This sequence was found in an adult who had HIV and had not received antiretroviral therapy, or was an uninfected healthy control (not recorded which).

The chain's CDR3 is CASSLGGLAGTYEQYF. CDR3 coding DNA: TGTGCCAGCAGCTTAGGGGGACTAGCGGGAACCTACGAGCAGTACTTC. The chain combines TRBV7-6 with TRBJ2-7; 13 nucleotides align to TRBD2. CDR3 length: 16 residues. Germline CDR1 and CDR2: SGHVS and FNYEAQ. The V gene end was trimmed by 1 base and the J gene end by 2 bases; junction bases not matched to a gene: 2. The full variable domain, rest sourced from reference TRBV7-6 and TRBJ2-7, is GAGVSQSPRYKVTKRGQDVALRCDPISGHVSLYWYRQALGQGPEFLTYFNYEAQQDKSGLPNDRFSAERPEGSISTLTIQRTEQRDSAMYRCASSLGGLAGTYEQYFGPGTRLTVT.